This TCR beta chain derives from a study of beta chain features in type 1 diabetes (dated by TCRdb to the late 2010s). For the study in its entirety: Patients and healthy donors did not differ in mean age, gender distribution, total cell number or subset yield. A total of 90 million to 130 million sorted cells were examined across all samples, and a strong correlation was observed between cell number per subset and RNA yield. Naive and central memory subsets were obtained from all 30 or so donors, but regulatory and stem cell-like memory subsets were isolated from only 8 patients and roughly 8 healthy donors. The study compared the TCRB repertoires of sorted circulating CD4+ T cell subsets in recently diagnosed type 1 diabetes patients with those in matched healthy donors.

All of the isolated RNA was reverse transcribed with the High Capacity cDNA Reverse Transcription Kit, so expressed TCRB transcripts were sequenced. Deep immunoSEQ sequencing was performed on naive, central memory and regulatory T cell samples, with an average of roughly 3.5 million total reads per sample. Sorted cells were lysed in RLT buffer and RNA was extracted with DNase-treated RNeasy Micro or Mini kits, depending on cell number. To prevent cross-contamination, every cell subset was processed on its own, while patient and healthy donor samples were processed together. Using the immunoSEQ multiplex PCR, TCRB sequences were amplified from cDNA into 87-bp fragments spanning the CDR3 region. The amplicons were sequenced using the Illumina HiSeq platform. Under the source paper's analysis protocol: PCR bias was computationally corrected using synthetic template baselines, reads within Hamming distance 2 were collapsed, and singletons that could not be merged were discarded. Reads were aligned against IMGT to assign V, D and J genes, CDR3 length and insertions or deletions at six rearrangement sites. Within each subset, clonotype counts were normalized to sorted cell number, and only after that were true diversity and Gini coefficients computed with the tcR R package. The overlap coefficient, calculated on TCRB nucleotide sequences, was used to measure repertoire sharing. As a proxy for the pre-selection repertoire, out-of-frame TCRB sequences from naive cells were analyzed. Imported from immuneACCESS, the table was reduced by TCRdb to in-frame sequences with V and J called. These copies leave out some clones; in studies compared against another copy, an unresolved V gene accounts for under half, and the cause of the remainder is not known. V, J and clone size derive from that table, while D and trimming were established from the DNA sequence. The sample includes around 250,000 clones, with about 20% observed a single time. The ten most abundant clones make up 0.028% of the sample.

Study-wide conclusions, independent of this receptor: Because cDNA was sequenced instead of genomic DNA, activated cells with high expression could be over-represented, although the groups did not differ in activation or CD3 levels. Only small numbers of individuals were included in the HLA sub-analyses, which left unresolved whether HLA type had any influence on TCRB rearrangement. In all four CD4+ subsets, TCRB CDR3 length was moderately but significantly shorter in type 1 diabetes patients. Fewer insertions and more nucleotide deletions at VDJ recombination sites were observed in patients with type 1 diabetes, implying thymic rearrangement abnormalities. Naive, central memory and regulatory TCRB repertoires appeared to be more alike among patients than among healthy donors. Shorter templates might have been favored by PCR, but patient and control samples were amplified and corrected together, so both groups would have been affected equally by any skew.

From each donor, a single peripheral blood sample of about 116 mL on average was drawn into heparinised tubes. A BD FACSAria II and a panel including CD45RO, CCR7, CD25, CD127, CD95 and CD27 were used to sort naive, central memory, regulatory and stem cell-like memory CD4+ T cells. Every sorted population had a purity above 98%. Right away, PBMCs were isolated by Lymphoprep density gradient centrifugation and were stained directly, with no culture step. To minimize batch effects, samples were stained and sorted in pairs, one healthy donor with one patient per experiment. Notes on this clone: What antigen it recognizes has not been identified. Base quality data are lacking; no much larger clone is found one base away.

The CDR3 holds 14 amino acids from the cysteine to the phenylalanine. Only the CDR3 DNA stays, 42 bases, in frame from base 1. V and J are truncated by 4 bases and 0 bases respectively, leaving an intervening sequence of 10 bases. The germline V gene supplies CDR1 MGHDK and CDR2 SYGVNS. Sequenced sample: naive CD4+ T cells from blood. Explained via the paper, the cell subset or site label denotes: true naive CD4+ T cells. This receptor was taken from a woman aged 40 to 55 with type 1 diabetes. Here the chain combines TRBV25-1 and TRBJ2-7; a weak D assignment points to TRBD2 (5 bases agree). The DNA sequence is as follows: TGTGCCAGCAGTGCGAGGGTCAGCTCCTACGAGCAGTACTTC. This codes for CASSARVSSYEQYF.